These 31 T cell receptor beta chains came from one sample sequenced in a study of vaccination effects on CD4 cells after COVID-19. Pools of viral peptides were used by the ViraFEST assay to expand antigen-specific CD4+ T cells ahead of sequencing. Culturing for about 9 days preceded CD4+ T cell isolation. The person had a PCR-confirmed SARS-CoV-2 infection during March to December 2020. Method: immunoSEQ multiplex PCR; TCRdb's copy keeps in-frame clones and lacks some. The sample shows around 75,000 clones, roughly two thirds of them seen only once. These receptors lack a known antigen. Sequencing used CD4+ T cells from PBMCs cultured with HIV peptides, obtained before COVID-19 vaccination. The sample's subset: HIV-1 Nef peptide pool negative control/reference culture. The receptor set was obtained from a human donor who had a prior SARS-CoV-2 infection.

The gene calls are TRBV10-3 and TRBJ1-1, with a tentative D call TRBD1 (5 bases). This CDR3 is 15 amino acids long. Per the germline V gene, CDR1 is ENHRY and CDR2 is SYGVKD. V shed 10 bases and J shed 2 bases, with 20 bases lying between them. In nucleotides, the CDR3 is TGTGCCACCCGAAAACCGTTGGGGGGAAACACTGAAGCTTTCTTT. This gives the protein CATRKPLGGNTEAFF.

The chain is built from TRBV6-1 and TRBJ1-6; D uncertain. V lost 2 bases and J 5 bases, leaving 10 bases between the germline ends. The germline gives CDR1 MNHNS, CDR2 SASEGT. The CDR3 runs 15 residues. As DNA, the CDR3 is TGTGCCAGCAGTGAACGAGATGTGGATAATTCACCCCTCCACTTT. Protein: CASSERDVDNSPLHF.

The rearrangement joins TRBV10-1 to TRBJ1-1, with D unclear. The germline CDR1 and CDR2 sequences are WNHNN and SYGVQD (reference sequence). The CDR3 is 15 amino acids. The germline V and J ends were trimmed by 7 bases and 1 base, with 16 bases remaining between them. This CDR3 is CASTWSAEPNTEAFF. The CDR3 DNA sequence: TGCGCCAGCACGTGGTCCGCGGAACCGAACACTGAAGCTTTCTTT.

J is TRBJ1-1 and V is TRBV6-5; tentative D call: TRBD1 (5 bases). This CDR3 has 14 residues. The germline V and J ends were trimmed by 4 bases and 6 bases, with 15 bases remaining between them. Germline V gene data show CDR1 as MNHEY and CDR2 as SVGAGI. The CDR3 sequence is CASSWGGSLAEAFF. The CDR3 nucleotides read TGTGCCAGCAGTTGGGGGGGGAGCCTAGCTGAAGCTTTCTTT.

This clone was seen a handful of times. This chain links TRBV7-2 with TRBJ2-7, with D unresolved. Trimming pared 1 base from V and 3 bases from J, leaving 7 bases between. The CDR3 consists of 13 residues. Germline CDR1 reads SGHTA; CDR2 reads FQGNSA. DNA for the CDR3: TGTGCCAGCAGCTTAGGCTACAACTACGAGCAGTACTTC. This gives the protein CASSLGYNYEQYF.

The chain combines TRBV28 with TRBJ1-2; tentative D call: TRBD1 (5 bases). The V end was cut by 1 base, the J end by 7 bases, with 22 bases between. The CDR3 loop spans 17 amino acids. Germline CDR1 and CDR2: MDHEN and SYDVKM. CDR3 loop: CASSLLEVGGSAGGYTF. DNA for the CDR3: TGTGCCAGCAGTTTATTAGAAGTGGGGGGTTCTGCGGGTGGCTACACCTTC.

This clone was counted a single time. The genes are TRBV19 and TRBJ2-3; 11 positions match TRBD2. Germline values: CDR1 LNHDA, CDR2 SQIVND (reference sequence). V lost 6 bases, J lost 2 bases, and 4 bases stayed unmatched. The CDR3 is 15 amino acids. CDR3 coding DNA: TGTGCCAGTAGCCCGGGACTAGCGGACACAGATACGCAGTATTTT. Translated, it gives CASSPGLADTDTQYF.

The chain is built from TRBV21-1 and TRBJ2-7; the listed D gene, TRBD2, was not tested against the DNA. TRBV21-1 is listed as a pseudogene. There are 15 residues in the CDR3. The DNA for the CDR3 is TGTGCCAGCAGCTTGTTAGCGGGAGCAACCTACGAGCAGTACTTC. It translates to CASSLLAGATYEQYF.

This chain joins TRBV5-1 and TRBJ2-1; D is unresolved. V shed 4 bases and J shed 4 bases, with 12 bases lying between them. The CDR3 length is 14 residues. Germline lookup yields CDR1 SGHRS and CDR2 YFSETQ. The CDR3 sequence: CASSQEPEYNEQFF. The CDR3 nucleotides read TGCGCCAGCAGCCAAGAGCCAGAGTACAATGAGCAGTTCTTC.

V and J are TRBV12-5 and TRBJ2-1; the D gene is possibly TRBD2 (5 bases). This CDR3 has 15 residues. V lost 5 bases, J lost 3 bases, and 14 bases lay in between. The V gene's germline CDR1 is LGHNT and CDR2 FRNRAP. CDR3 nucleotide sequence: TGTGCTAGTGGTCCCTCCCGGACTGGCTACAATGAGCAGTTCTTC. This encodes CASGPSRTGYNEQFF.

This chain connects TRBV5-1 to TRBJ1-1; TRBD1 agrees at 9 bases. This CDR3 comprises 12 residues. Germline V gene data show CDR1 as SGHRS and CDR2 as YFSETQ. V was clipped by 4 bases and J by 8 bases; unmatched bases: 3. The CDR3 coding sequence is TGCGCCAGCAGCATCGACAGGGGGGAAGCTTTCTTT. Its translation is CASSIDRGEAFF.

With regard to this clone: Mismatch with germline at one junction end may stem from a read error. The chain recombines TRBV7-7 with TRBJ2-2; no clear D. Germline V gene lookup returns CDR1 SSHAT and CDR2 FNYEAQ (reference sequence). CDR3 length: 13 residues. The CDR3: CASSRQNTGELFF. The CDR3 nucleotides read TGTGCTAGCAGCCGACAGAACACCGGGGAGCTGTTTTTT.

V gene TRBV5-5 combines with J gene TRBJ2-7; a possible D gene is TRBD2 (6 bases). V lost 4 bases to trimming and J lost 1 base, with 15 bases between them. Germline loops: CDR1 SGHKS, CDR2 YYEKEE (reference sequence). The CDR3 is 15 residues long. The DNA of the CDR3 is TGTGCCAGCAGCCCCCGGACGGGAGTTTCCTACGAGCAGTACTTC. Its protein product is CASSPRTGVSYEQYF. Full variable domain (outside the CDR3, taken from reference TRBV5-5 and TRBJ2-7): DAGVTQSPTHLIKTRGQQVTLRCSPISGHKSVSWYQQVLGQGPQFIFQYYEKEERGRGNFPDRFSARQFPNYSSELNVNALLLGDSALYLCASSPRTGVSYEQYFGPGTRLTVT.

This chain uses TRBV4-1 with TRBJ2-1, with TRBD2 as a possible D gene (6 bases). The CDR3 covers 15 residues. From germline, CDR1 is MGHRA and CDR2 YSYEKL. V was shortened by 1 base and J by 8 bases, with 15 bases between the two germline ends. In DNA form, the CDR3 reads TGCGCCAGCAGCCAAGTTGCGGGATATGGGGATGAGCAGTTCTTC. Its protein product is CASSQVAGYGDEQFF.

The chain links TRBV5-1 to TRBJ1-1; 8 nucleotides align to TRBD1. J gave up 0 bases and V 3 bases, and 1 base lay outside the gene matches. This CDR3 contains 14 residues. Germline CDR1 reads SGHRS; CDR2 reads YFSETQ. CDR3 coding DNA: TGCGCCAGCAGCTGGACAGGGATGAACACTGAAGCTTTCTTT. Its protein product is CASSWTGMNTEAFF.

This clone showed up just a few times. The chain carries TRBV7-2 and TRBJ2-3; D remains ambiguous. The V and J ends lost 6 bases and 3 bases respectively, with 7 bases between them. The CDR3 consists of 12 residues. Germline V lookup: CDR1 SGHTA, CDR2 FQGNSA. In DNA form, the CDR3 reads TGTGCCAGCAGAACCAATACAGATACGCAGTATTTT. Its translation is CASRTNTDTQYF. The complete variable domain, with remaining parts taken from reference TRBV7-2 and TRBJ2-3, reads GAGVSQSPSNKVTEKGKDVELRCDPISGHTALYWYRQSLGQGLEFLIYFQGNSAPDKSGLPSDRFSAERTGGSVSTLTIQRTQQEDSAVYLCASRTNTDTQYFGPGTRLTVL.

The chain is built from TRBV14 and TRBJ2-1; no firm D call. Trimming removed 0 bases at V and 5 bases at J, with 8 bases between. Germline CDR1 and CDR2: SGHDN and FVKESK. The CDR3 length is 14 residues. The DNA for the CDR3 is TGTGCCAGCAGCCAAGAGTACACCAACAATGAGCAGTTCTTC. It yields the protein CASSQEYTNNEQFF.

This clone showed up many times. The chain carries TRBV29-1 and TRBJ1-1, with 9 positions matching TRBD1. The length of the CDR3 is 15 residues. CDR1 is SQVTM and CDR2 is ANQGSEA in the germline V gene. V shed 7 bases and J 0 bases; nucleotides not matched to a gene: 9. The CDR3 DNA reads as TGCAGCGCCGGGACAGGGTGGGGGATGAACACTGAAGCTTTCTTT. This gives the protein CSAGTGWGMNTEAFF.

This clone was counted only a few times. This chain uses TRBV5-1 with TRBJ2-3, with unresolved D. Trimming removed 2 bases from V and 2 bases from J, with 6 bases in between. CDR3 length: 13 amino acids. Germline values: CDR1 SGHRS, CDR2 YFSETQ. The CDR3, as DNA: TGCGCCAGCAGCTTAAGAGTCACAGATACGCAGTATTTT. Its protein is CASSLRVTDTQYF.

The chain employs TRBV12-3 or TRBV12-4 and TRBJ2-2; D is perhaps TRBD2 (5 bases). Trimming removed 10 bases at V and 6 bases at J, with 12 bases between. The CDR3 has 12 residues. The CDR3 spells CATLALPGELFF. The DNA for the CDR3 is TGTGCCACCCTAGCTTTGCCCGGGGAGCTGTTTTTT.

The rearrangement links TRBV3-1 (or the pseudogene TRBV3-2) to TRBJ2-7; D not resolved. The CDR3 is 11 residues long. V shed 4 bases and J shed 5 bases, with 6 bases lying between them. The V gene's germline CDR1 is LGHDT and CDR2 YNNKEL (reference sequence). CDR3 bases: TGTGCCAGCAGCCTGTTGGACGAGCAGTACTTC. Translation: CASSLLDEQYF.

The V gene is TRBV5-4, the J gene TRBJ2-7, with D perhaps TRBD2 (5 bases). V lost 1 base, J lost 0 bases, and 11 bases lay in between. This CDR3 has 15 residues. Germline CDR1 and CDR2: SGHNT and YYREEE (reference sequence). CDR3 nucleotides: TGTGCCAGCAGCTTGCCGGGGTCGAGCTCCTACGAGCAGTACTTC. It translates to CASSLPGSSSYEQYF.

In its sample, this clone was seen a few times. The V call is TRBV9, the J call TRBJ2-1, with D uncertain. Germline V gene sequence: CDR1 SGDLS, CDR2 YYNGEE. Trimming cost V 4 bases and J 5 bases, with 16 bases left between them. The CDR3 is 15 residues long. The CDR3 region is CASSPLANQHNEQFF. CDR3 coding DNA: TGTGCCAGCAGCCCTTTAGCTAATCAGCACAATGAGCAGTTCTTC.

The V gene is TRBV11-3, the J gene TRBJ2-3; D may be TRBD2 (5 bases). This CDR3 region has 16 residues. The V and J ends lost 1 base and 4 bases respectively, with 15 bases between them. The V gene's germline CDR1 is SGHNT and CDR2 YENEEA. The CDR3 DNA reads TGTGCCAGCAGCTTAGTAGCGTTGTGGGCCGCAGATACGCAGTATTTT. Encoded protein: CASSLVALWAADTQYF.

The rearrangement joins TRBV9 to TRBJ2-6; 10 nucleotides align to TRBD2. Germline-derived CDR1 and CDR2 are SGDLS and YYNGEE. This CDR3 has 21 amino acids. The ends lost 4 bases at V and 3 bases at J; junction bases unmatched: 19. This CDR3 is CASSSAPREAGGLFGANVLTF. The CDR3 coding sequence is TGTGCCAGCAGCTCCGCCCCCCGTGAAGCGGGGGGGCTTTTTGGGGCCAACGTCCTGACTTTC.

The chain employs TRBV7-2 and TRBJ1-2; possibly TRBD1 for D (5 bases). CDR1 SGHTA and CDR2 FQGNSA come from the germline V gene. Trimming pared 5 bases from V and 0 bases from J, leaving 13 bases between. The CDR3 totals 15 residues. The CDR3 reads CASSNRQPTNYGYTF. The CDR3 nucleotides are TGTGCCAGCAGCAATAGACAGCCCACTAACTATGGCTACACCTTC.

CDR3 residues: CASSLTSGREGETQYF. The CDR3 bases are TGTGCCAGCAGCCTGACTAGCGGGAGGGAGGGGGAGACCCAGTACTTC. The rearrangement uses TRBV21-1 and TRBJ2-5; the D call of TRBD2 is as the table states it, not checked on the DNA. TRBV21-1 is labeled a pseudogene. This CDR3 contains 16 residues.

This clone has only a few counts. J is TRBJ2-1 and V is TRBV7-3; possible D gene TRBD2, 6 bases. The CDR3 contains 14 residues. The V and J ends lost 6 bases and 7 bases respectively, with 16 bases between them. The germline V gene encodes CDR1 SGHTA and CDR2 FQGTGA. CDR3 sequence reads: CASRISGRRNEQFF. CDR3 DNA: TGTGCCAGCAGGATATCGGGGAGGAGGAATGAGCAGTTCTTC.

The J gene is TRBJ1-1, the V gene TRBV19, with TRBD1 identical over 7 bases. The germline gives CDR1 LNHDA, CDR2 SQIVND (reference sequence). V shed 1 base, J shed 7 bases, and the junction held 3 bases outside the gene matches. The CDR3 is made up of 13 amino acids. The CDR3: CASSIGAGGEAFF. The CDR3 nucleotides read TGTGCCAGTAGTATAGGGGCAGGGGGTGAAGCTTTCTTT.

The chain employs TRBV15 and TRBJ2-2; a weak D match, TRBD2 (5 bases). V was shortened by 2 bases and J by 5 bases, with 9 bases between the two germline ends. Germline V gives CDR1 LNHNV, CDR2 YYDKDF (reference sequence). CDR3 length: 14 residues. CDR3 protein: CATSRTGTTGELFF. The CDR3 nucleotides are TGTGCCACCAGCAGAACGGGAACTACCGGGGAGCTGTTTTTT.

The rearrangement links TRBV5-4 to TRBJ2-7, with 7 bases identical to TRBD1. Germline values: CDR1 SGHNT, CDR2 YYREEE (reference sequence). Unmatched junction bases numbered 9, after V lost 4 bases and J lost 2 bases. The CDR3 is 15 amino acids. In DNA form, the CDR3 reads TGTGCCAGCAGCGAGTCAGGGGGAGCCCCCTACGAGCAGTACTTC. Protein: CASSESGGAPYEQYF.